This record looks at one T cell receptor (beta chain) sequence and its context. This sample is part of a study of blood T cell repertoires in COVID-19. Study summary: Samples of COVID-19 (acute and convalescent) were obtained from the United States, Italy and Spain. Nucleic acid was either cDNA or gDNA, and it came from T cells, B-cell-depleted T cells, or PBMCs.

During active infection, Seattle patients enrolled and were then monitored through disease. The method was immunoSEQ multiplex PCR; TCRdb's version includes in-frame clones alone and lacks a portion of them. The sample consists of about 73,000 clones, around 77% of them appearing once. Germline CDR1 SEHNR, CDR2 FQNEAQ (reference sequence). This CDR3 is 15 amino acids long. Trimming stripped 5 bases from V and 7 bases from J, with 18 bases between. The sequencing sample was made of peripheral blood. This sequence was found in a man between 65 and 85 years old with COVID-19, enrolled during active disease. The rearrangement joins TRBV7-9 to TRBJ2-1, with D unresolved. The CDR3 DNA reads as TGTGCCAGCAGCCCCAAACCCCGACTCTCGAATGAGCAGTTCTTC. Residues: CASSPKPRLSNEQFF.